This entry lists 13 T cell receptor beta chains sequenced from one sample in a study of cytomegalovirus exposure and HLA in healthy donors. 60 Vbeta and 13 Jbeta primers were used in PCR. TCRdb's table, derived via immunoSEQ multiplex PCR, lists solely in-frame clones and lacks some. The table includes about 180,000 clones, approximately 80% detected once. The sample consisted of PBMCs. The receptors stem from a woman aged 25 to 45 in good health and CMV-seronegative.

The chain links TRBV30 to TRBJ2-3; TRBD2 matches at 15 bases. CDR1 and CDR2 from the germline V gene are GTSNPN and SVGIG (reference sequence). The length of the CDR3 is 17 residues. With V trimmed by 0 bases and J by 4 bases, 5 bases remained unmatched. CDR3 nucleotides: TGTGCCTGGAGTGTGGGACTAGCGGGAGGTGGAGCAGATACGCAGTATTTT. Translated: CAWSVGLAGGGADTQYF.

V gene TRBV29-1 combines with J gene TRBJ2-5, with TRBD2 matching 7 bases. This CDR3 has 13 amino acids. Germline V gene lookup returns CDR1 SQVTM and CDR2 ANQGSEA. With 7 bases clipped from V and 5 bases from J, the junction kept 10 bases outside the gene matches. CDR3 DNA sequence: TGCAGCGGTTCGGGGGGTCCTAGGGAGACCCAGTACTTC. Translated: CSGSGGPRETQYF.

CDR3 sequence: CAIIGGPRGQAVQETQYF. CDR3 sequence (DNA): TGTGCCATCATCGGAGGTCCGCGAGGACAGGCGGTGCAAGAGACCCAGTACTTC. This sequence joins TRBV7-9 and TRBJ2-5; 7 positions agree with TRBD1. CDR1 and CDR2 from the germline V gene are SEHNR and FQNEAQ (reference sequence). V shed 10 bases, J shed 2 bases, and the junction held 22 bases outside the gene matches. There are 18 residues in the CDR3.

This clone was picked up one time. V is TRBV6-5 and J is TRBJ1-6; D unresolved. Trimming shortened V by 0 bases and J by 6 bases, and 12 bases separated the two germline ends. CDR3 length equals 16 residues. Germline loops: CDR1 MNHEY, CDR2 SVGAGI. CDR3 nucleotide sequence: TGTGCCAGCAGTTACTCGTCCCGTCAGGCTAATTCACCCCTCCACTTT. The encoded protein is CASSYSSRQANSPLHF.

The rearrangement joins TRBV28 to TRBJ2-2; 7 bases fit TRBD2. In germline, CDR1 is MDHEN, CDR2 SYDVKM. J lost 0 bases, V lost 3 bases, and 1 base had no gene match. This CDR3 contains 15 residues. The CDR3 DNA reads as TGTGCCAGCAGTTTGGGGGGGACGAACACCGGGGAGCTGTTTTTT. Protein product: CASSLGGTNTGELFF.

V gene TRBV28 combines with J gene TRBJ2-2; tentative D call: TRBD1 (6 bases). The CDR3 is made up of 16 amino acids. Between the trimmed V and J ends, which lost 8 bases and 5 bases, there was a span of 21 bases. Germline CDR1 reads MDHEN; CDR2 reads SYDVKM. This CDR3 is CASGSLLGAGTGELFF. The CDR3 DNA is TGTGCCAGCGGAAGTTTATTGGGGGCAGGAACCGGGGAGCTGTTTTTT.

This chain links TRBV19 with TRBJ1-1; tentatively, D is TRBD1 (5 bases). The V gene lost 3 bases and the J gene lost 0 bases, with 8 bases spanning the gap. CDR3 size: 14 residues. The germline CDR1 and CDR2 sequences are LNHDA and SQIVND (reference sequence). The CDR3 coding sequence is TGTGCCAGTAGTATCGGGGGTATGAACACTGAAGCTTTCTTT. Its translation is CASSIGGMNTEAFF.

The rearrangement joins TRBV28 to TRBJ2-5; 11 bases align to TRBD2. This CDR3 region has 15 residues. V lost 6 bases, J lost 5 bases, and 8 bases stayed unmatched. Germline V CDR1 and CDR2: MDHEN, SYDVKM. DNA of the CDR3: TGTGCCAGCAGGACTACTAGCGGGGGACGGGAGACCCAGTACTTC. This gives the protein CASRTTSGGRETQYF.

V gene TRBV7-2 combines with J gene TRBJ2-3, with 10 bases identical to TRBD2. The CDR3 is 17 residues long. The germline V gene has CDR1 SGHTA and CDR2 FQGNSA. J lost 3 bases, V lost 1 base, and 7 bases had no gene match. This CDR3 reads CASSLVLLAGDTDTQYF. The CDR3, as DNA: TGTGCCAGCAGCTTAGTTTTGCTAGCGGGGGATACAGATACGCAGTATTTT.

J is TRBJ2-7 and V is TRBV30, with 9 bases aligning to TRBD1. Per germline, CDR1 GTSNPN and CDR2 SVGIG (reference sequence). The CDR3 has 14 residues. With 2 bases clipped from V and 1 base from J, the junction kept 3 bases outside the gene matches. The CDR3 spells CAWSPGQGSYEQYF. The CDR3, as DNA: TGTGCCTGGAGTCCGGGACAGGGTTCCTACGAGCAGTACTTC.

The chain employs TRBV5-1 and TRBJ1-5; 9 bases agree with TRBD1. Germline-derived CDR1 and CDR2 are SGHRS and YFSETQ. CDR3 length equals 14 residues. J lost 5 bases, V lost 4 bases, and 4 bases had no gene match. This CDR3 is CASSLTGGDQPQHF. CDR3 coding DNA: TGCGCCAGCAGCCTCACAGGGGGCGATCAGCCCCAGCATTTT.

Here the CDR3 DNA reads TGTGCCAGCACCCACGGAGAGAGGAGCGAGCAGTACTTC. Protein product: CASTHGERSEQYF. The genes are TRBV7-2 and TRBJ2-7; D gene uncertain. Per the germline V gene, CDR1 is SGHTA and CDR2 is FQGNSA. The V gene lost 7 bases and the J gene lost 6 bases, with 16 bases spanning the gap. The CDR3 has 13 amino acids.

The V call is TRBV4-3, the J call TRBJ2-6; TRBD1 is a possible D gene (6 bases). The germline V and J ends were trimmed by 5 bases and 0 bases, with 11 bases remaining between them. Looked up from germline, CDR1 is LGHNA and CDR2 is YSLEER. This CDR3 comprises 16 residues. CDR3 protein: CASSSPQGSGANVLTF. The CDR3 region has the DNA TGCGCCAGCAGCTCACCACAGGGCTCTGGGGCCAACGTCCTGACTTTC.